The clone carrying this T cell receptor beta chain has only a few counts. Generated by immunoSEQ multiplex PCR, the TCRdb table keeps only in-frame clones and is missing some. The sample shows 300,000 to 400,000 clones, 86% of them seen only once. This specimen belongs to a study of Ad26.COV2.S vaccination and SARS-CoV-2 variants. The treatment denotes: roughly 19 received Ad26.COV2.S at low or high dose, single or two shots; about 5 received placebo; per-sample allocation not given. The samples were gathered on day 63 after the first injection of vaccine or placebo. CDR3 size: 11 residues. Trimming removed 4 bases from V and 6 bases from J, with 6 bases in between.

The receptor was isolated from a person between 18 and 59 years old who received the Ad26.COV2.S COVID-19 vaccine or a placebo. The rearrangement uses TRBV12-3 or TRBV12-4 and TRBJ1-1; D remains ambiguous. Sequenced material: peripheral blood, taken in a trial of Ad26.COV2.S vaccine versus placebo. The CDR3 protein is CASSSLSEAFF. The CDR3 DNA is TGTGCCAGCAGTTCACTATCTGAAGCTTTCTTT.